This T cell receptor (beta chain) came from a study of post-analysis software for immune sequencing data. As to this clonotype: Antigen: not known.

Germline lookup yields CDR1 SGHRS and CDR2 YFSETQ. The CDR3 runs to 13 residues. V lost 4 bases to trimming and J lost 6 bases; unmatched junction nucleotides: 7. Study findings and constraints: The five TRBV segments detected at higher frequency in patients than in controls included TRBV5-6, TRBV5-1 and TRBV20-1.

Unique molecular identifiers featured in each of the TCR beta cDNA libraries. TCRdb processed the PCR reads anew with MiXCR; each CDR3 protein has one entry. Of about 770,000 distinct CDR3 sequences listed, more than 45% are singletons. This receptor was identified in a girl aged 5-17 years with multiple sclerosis. This rearrangement joins TRBV5-1 to TRBJ2-7; TRBD2 matches at 7 bases. Sample: blood. CDR3 region: CASSGAPGGEQYF. DNA of the CDR3: TGCGCCAGCAGCGGTGCTCCGGGGGGCGAGCAGTACTTC.